The 9 T cell receptor beta chains presented below share a single source sample, sequenced in a study of blood T cell repertoires in COVID-19. Some clones are missing from TCRdb's copy, which holds only in-frame ones; the method was immunoSEQ multiplex PCR. The data show 200,000 to 300,000 clones, about 86% seen once. Sequenced input: peripheral blood. These receptors were obtained from a man aged 30-40 years with active or convalescent COVID-19.

The V and J genes are TRBV2 and TRBJ1-1, with D uncertain. Trimming pared 0 bases from V and 10 bases from J, leaving 15 bases between. Germline V gene lookup returns CDR1 SNHLY and CDR2 FYNNEI. The CDR3 is made up of 14 amino acids. The CDR3 DNA is TGTGCCAGCAGTGAAGCCCGATCCTCCCGGGGAGCTTTCTTT. It is translated as CASSEARSSRGAFF.

The chain links TRBV4-1 to TRBJ2-7; TRBD2 aligns across 8 bases. The ends lost 1 base at V and 2 bases at J; junction bases unmatched: 1. CDR1 and CDR2 (germline): MGHRA, YSYEKL. This CDR3 region has 14 residues. CDR3 DNA: TGCGCCAGCAGCCAAGCGGGGGGGCCCTACGAGCAGTACTTC. It translates to CASSQAGGPYEQYF.

This chain uses TRBV19 with TRBJ1-5; TRBD1 might be the D (5 bases). The CDR3 is made up of 15 amino acids. Germline V CDR1 and CDR2: LNHDA, SQIVND (reference sequence). Trimming pared 5 bases from V and 0 bases from J, leaving 11 bases between. CDR3 loop: CASSVTAYSNQPQHF. CDR3 coding DNA: TGTGCCAGTAGTGTGACAGCCTATAGCAATCAGCCCCAGCATTTT.

This clone was counted only a few times. This CDR3 is CASSFRIRSYGYTF. CDR3 DNA sequence: TGTGCCAGCAGCTTCCGAATCCGGTCTTATGGCTACACCTTC. V usage is TRBV5-4 and J usage is TRBJ1-2; D remains unclear. This CDR3 region has 14 residues. Germline values: CDR1 SGHNT, CDR2 YYREEE (reference sequence). Trimming left V 2 bases short and J 5 bases short, with 13 bases between.

This chain uses TRBV3-1 (or the pseudogene TRBV3-2) with TRBJ2-7; weak D call: TRBD2 (6 bases). Trimming took off 4 bases at V and 3 bases at J, with 13 bases between the two ends. This CDR3 has 14 amino acids. The germline gives CDR1 LGHDT, CDR2 YNNKEL (reference sequence). CDR3 sequence (DNA): TGTGCCAGCAGCCGCTTCCTCGGGGGCTACGAGCAGTACTTC. Amino acids: CASSRFLGGYEQYF.

The V gene is TRBV6-1, the J gene TRBJ2-2; the D gene is possibly TRBD2 (6 bases). V lost 3 bases and J lost 9, with 8 bases in between. Germline CDR1 and CDR2: MNHNS and SASEGT. The CDR3 extends over 12 amino acids. The CDR3 sequence is CASSEGGRELFF. In DNA form, the CDR3 reads TGTGCCAGCAGTGAGGGGGGAAGGGAGCTGTTTTTT.

V usage is TRBV5-8 and J usage is TRBJ1-5; tentative D call: TRBD1 (5 bases). CDR3 size: 15 residues. Trimming left V 4 bases short and J 2 bases short, with 13 bases between. CDR1 is SGHTS and CDR2 is YDEGEE in the germline V gene. The CDR3 here is CASSPGANGNQPQHF. The DNA of the CDR3 is TGTGCCAGCAGCCCTGGGGCGAACGGCAATCAGCCCCAGCATTTT.

The V and J genes are TRBV5-4 and TRBJ1-2; TRBD1 might be the D (6 bases). The CDR3 has 16 residues. V was trimmed by 2 bases and J by 8 bases, leaving 22 bases between them. Germline V gene sequence: CDR1 SGHNT, CDR2 YYREEE (reference sequence). The CDR3 spells CASSLDDGQSLRGYTF. CDR3 nucleotide sequence: TGTGCCAGCAGCTTAGACGATGGACAGTCCCTCCGAGGCTACACCTTC.

This chain links TRBV7-6 with TRBJ2-7; 11 bases align to TRBD2. The CDR3 is 15 residues long. The germline V gene encodes CDR1 SGHVS and CDR2 FNYEAQ. The V segment lost 4 bases and the J segment 7 bases; nucleotides outside the gene matches: 9. Written as DNA, the CDR3 is TGTGCCAGCAGCTCGCGACTAGCGGGGATTGGAGAGCAGTACTTC. This gives the protein CASSSRLAGIGEQYF.